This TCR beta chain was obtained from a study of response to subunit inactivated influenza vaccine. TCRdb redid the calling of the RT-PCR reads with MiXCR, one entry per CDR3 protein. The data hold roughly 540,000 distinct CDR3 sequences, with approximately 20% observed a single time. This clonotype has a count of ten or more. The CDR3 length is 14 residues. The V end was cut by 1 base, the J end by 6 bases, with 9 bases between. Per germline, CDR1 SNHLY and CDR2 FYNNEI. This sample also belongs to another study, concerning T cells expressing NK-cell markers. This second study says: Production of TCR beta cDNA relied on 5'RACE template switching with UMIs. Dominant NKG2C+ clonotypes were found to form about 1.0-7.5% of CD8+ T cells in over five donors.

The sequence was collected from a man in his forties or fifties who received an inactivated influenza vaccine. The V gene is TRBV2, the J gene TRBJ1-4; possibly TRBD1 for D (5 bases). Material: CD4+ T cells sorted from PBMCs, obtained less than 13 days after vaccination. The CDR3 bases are TGTGCCAGCAGTGAAGGGGACCGTTATGAAAAACTGTTTTTT. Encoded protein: CASSEGDRYEKLFF.